This section outlines one TCR beta chain sequence together with its context. Produced via immunoSEQ multiplex PCR; TCRdb's table is partial and in-frame only. The sample lists around 160,000 clones; approximately 80% were seen once. The data originate from a study of blood T cell repertoires in COVID-19. Study details: Sources were T cells, B-cell-depleted T cells, or PBMCs; the material itself was cDNA or gDNA.

The germline CDR1 and CDR2 sequences are SEHNR and FQNEAQ (reference sequence). V shed 3 bases and J shed 5 bases, with 14 bases lying between them. The length of the CDR3 is 14 residues. This sequence was found in a man in his sixties with active or convalescent COVID-19. Sequences were obtained from peripheral blood. J is TRBJ2-7 and V is TRBV7-9; D possibly corresponds to TRBD2 (5 bases). CDR3 sequence reads: CASSFGEGWNEQYF. CDR3 sequence (DNA): TGTGCCAGCAGCTTCGGAGAGGGTTGGAACGAGCAGTACTTC.